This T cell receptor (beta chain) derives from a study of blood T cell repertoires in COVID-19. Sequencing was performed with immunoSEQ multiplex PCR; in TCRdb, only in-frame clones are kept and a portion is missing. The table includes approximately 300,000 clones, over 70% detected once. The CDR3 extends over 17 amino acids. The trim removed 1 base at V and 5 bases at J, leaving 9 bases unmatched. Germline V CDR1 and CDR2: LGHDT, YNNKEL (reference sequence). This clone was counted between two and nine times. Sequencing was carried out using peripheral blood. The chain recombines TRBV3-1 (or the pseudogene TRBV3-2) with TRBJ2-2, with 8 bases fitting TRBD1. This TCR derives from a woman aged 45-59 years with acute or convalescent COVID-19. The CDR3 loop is CASSQVRTGKGTGELFF. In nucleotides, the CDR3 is TGTGCCAGCAGCCAAGTCAGGACAGGGAAAGGGACCGGGGAGCTGTTTTTT.